A selection of T cell receptor beta chains follows, all from one sample in a study of PD-1 blockade in classical Hodgkin lymphoma. Only in-frame clones appear in the TCRdb table, and some are missing; sequencing was by immunoSEQ multiplex PCR. The table records more than 85,000 clones, roughly 89% of them present only once. The specimen comprised peripheral blood mononuclear cells (PBMCs), sampled before the fourth cycle of nivolumab. The receptors were gathered from a human donor with classical Hodgkin lymphoma. Each CDR3 is given with its conserved first and last residue. The D gene is left open where the match is weak.

V	D	J	CDR3
TRBV27	.	TRBJ1-2	CASFPGQGYGYTF
TRBV6-6	.	TRBJ1-1	CASSSGLLNTEAFF
TRBV28	.	TRBJ2-1	CASSFRRMQFF
TRBV6-1	.	TRBJ2-3	CAAEGGTSTDTQYF
TRBV5-6	.	TRBJ2-1	CASSRARNEQFF
TRBV19	.	TRBJ2-1	CASSILSLNNEQFF
TRBV9	TRBD1	TRBJ1-2	CASSETGGSRYTF
TRBV4-3	TRBD1	TRBJ1-1	CASSHRAGGWTEAFF
TRBV29-1	TRBD1	TRBJ1-2	CSVVYPGQDYGYTF
TRBV6-6	.	TRBJ1-1	CASSWVEGGSAFF
TRBV19	TRBD2	TRBJ2-1	CASSSRASGRQGNEQFF
TRBV7-2	TRBD2	TRBJ2-2	CASSLRGGLAGASTGELFF
TRBV9	.	TRBJ2-7	CASSLALGDEQYF
TRBV5-1	.	TRBJ2-2	CASRGWVNTGELFF
TRBV5-1	.	TRBJ2-2	CASSLTDGGELFF
TRBV27	TRBD2	TRBJ2-1	CASSTAGVRGHEQFF
TRBV5-1	.	TRBJ2-7	CASSLIGYEQYF
TRBV6-5	.	TRBJ1-1	CASSFPGQRKAFF
TRBV7-2	TRBD2	TRBJ2-1	CASSDPGLVNEQFF
TRBV30	.	TRBJ1-5	CAWSVKGRRNSNQPQHF
TRBV27	.	TRBJ2-3	CASSLGRASTDTQYF